This T cell receptor (beta chain) was observed in a study of Graves' ophthalmopathy and Graves' hyperthyroidism. Study-wide background: Peripheral blood was collected at initial diagnosis, before any treatment.

The germline CDR1 and CDR2 sequences are MDHEN and SYDVKM. V lost 6 bases, J lost 9 bases, and 21 bases lay in between. The CDR3 has 15 amino acids. In this cohort, patients with other autoimmune diseases, uncontrolled infections, pregnancy or lactation were excluded. Thyroid ultrasound, orbital computed tomography, TRAb, serum thyroxine and clinical symptoms formed the basis of diagnosis. The study, taken as a whole, reports: Using a 13-signature model, the authors split ophthalmopathy from stable hyperthyroidism, with about 88% sensitivity and roughly 80% specificity.

This clonotype was detected once. What it recognizes is unknown. The conserved final phenylalanine or tryptophan is absent from the CDR3, which likely points to a read error. Beta-chain TCR CDR3 regions were amplified from RNA transcripts. An opening RT-PCR round employed HTBI primers and preceded a second-round multiplex PCR. In TCRdb, the multiplex PCR reads were re-called with MiXCR into one record per CDR3 protein. This sample carries 350,000 or so distinct CDR3 sequences, roughly a sixth of them seen once, and the ten largest clones take roughly an eighth. The V gene is TRBV28, the J gene TRBJ1-5; a weak D match, TRBD1 (6 bases). The clonotype was recovered from an adult man with Graves' ophthalmopathy. The sequencing input was peripheral blood. For the CDR3, the DNA is TGTGCCAGCAGCCAAGACGTGCAGGGGACGAGGCCCCAGCATCTT. This sequence encodes CASSQDVQGTRPQHL.